This TCR beta chain was captured by sequencing in a study of cytomegalovirus exposure and HLA in healthy donors. Study background: In an early release, HLA-typed donors contributed about 79 million unique TCR sequences. General study results and limits: According to a later analysis, donors in an Asian-associated ancestry cluster reportedly had fewer N-insertions than the 666-donor mean.

The germline V and J ends were trimmed by 0 bases and 9 bases, with 9 bases remaining between them. Germline V lookup: CDR1 LGHNA, CDR2 YSLEER. This CDR3 spans 13 amino acids. Concerning this clone itself: Its specificity is not known.

PCR was performed using 60 Vbeta and 13 Jbeta primers. Profiling relied on immunoSEQ multiplex PCR, and the TCRdb table lists in-frame clones only, not all of them. The data hold a few hundred thousand clones, with around three quarters observed a single time. The V and J genes are TRBV4-3 and TRBJ2-1; unclear D gene. The sequence was collected from a man in his forties or fifties in good health and CMV-seronegative. What was sequenced was PBMCs. Here the CDR3 DNA reads TGCGCCAGCAGCCAAGACAGGCGCGTTGAGCAGTTCTTC. This sequence encodes CASSQDRRVEQFF.